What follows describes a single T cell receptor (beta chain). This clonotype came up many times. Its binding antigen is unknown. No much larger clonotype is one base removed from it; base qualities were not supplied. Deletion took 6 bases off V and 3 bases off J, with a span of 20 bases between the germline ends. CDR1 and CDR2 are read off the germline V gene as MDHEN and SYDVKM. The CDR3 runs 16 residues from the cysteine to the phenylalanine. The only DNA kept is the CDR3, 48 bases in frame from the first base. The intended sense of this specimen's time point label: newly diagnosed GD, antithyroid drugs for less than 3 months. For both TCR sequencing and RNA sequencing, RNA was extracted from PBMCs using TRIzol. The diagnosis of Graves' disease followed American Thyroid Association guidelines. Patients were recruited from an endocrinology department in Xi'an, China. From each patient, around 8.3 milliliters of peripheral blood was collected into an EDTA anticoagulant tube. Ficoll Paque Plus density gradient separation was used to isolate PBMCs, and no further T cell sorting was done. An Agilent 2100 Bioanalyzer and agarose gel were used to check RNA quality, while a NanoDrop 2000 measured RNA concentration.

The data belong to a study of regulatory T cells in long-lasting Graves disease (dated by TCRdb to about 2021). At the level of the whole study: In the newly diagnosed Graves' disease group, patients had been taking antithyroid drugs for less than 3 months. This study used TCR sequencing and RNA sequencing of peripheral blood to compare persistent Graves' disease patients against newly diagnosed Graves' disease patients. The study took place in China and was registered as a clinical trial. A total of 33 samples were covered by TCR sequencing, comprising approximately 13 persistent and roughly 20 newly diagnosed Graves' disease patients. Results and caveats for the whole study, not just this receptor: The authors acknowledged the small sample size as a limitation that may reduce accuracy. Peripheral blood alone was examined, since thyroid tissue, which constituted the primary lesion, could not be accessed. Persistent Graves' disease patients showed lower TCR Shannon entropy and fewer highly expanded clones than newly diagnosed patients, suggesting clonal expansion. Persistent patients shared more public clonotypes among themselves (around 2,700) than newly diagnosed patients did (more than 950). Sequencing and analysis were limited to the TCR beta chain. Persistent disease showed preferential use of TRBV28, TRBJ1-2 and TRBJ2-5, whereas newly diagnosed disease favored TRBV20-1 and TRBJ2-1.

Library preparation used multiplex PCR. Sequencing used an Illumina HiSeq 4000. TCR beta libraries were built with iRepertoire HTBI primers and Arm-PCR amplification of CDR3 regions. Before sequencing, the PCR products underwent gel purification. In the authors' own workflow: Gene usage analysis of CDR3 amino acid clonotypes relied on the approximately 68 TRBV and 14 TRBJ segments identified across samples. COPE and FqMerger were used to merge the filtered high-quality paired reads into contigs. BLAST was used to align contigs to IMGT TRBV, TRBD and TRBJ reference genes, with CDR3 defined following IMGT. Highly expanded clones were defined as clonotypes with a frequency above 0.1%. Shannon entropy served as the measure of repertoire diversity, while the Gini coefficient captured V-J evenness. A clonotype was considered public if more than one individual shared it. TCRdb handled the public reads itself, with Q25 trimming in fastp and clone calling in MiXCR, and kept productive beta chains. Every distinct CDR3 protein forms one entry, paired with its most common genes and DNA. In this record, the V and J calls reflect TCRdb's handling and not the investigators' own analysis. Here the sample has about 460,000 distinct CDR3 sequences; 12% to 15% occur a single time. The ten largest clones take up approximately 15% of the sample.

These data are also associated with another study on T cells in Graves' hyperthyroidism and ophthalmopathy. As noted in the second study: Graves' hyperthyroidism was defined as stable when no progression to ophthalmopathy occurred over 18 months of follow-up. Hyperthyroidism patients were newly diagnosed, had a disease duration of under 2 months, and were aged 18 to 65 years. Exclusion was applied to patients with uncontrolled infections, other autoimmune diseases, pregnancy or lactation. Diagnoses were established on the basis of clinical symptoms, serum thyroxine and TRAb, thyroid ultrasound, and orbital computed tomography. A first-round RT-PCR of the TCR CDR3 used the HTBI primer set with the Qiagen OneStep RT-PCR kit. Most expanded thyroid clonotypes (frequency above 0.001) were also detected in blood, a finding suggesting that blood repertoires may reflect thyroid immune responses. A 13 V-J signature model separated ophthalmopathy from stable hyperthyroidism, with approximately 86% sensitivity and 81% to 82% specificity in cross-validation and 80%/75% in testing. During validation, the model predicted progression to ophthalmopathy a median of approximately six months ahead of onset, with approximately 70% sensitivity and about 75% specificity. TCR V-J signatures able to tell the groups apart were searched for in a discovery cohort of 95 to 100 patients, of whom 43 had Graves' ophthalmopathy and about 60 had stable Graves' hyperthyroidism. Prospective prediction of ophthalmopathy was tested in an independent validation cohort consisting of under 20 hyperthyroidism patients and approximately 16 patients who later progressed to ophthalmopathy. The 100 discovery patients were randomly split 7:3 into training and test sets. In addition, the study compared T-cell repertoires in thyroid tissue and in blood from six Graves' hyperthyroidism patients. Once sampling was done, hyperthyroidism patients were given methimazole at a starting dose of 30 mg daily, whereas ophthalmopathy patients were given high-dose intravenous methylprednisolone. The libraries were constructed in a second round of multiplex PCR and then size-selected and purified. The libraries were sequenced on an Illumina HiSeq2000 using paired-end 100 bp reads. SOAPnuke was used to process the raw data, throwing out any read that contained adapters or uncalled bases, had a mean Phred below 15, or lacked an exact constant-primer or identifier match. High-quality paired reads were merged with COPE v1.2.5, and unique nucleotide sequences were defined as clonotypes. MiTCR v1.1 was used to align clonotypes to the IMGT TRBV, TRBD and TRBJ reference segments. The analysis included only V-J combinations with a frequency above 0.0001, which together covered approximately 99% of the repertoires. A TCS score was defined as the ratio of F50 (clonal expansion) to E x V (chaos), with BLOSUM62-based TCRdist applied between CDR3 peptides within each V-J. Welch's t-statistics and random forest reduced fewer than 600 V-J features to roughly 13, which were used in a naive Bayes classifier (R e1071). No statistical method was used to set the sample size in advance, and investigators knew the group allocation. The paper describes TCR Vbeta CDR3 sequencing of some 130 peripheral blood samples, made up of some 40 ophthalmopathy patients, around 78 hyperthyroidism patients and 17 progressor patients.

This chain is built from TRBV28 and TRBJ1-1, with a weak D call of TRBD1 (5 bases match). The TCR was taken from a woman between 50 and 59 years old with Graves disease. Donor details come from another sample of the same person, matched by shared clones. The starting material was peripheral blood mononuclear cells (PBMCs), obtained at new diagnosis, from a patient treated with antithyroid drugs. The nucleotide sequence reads TGTGCCAGCAGCTCGGGGCGGCCTCTCGTGGACACTGAAGCTTTCTTT. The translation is CASSSGRPLVDTEAFF.